Shown below are 13 T cell receptor beta chains from a single sample sequenced in a study of cytomegalovirus exposure and HLA in healthy donors. Use of 60 Vbeta and 13 Jbeta primers characterized the PCR. TCRdb's copy holds only in-frame clones and misses some; the assay was immunoSEQ multiplex PCR. The table includes around 160,000 clones, more than 70% detected once. The material sequenced was PBMCs. These receptors all stem from a male donor in good health and CMV-seronegative.

The genes are TRBV7-9 and TRBJ2-2; 13 nucleotides align to TRBD2. CDR1 is SEHNR and CDR2 is FQNEAQ in the germline V gene (reference sequence). J gave up 0 bases and V 3 bases, and 4 bases lay outside the gene matches. The CDR3 totals 18 residues. Here the CDR3 reads CASSLGTSGTSNTGELFF. CDR3 in DNA: TGTGCCAGCAGCTTGGGGACTAGCGGGACCTCGAACACCGGGGAGCTGTTTTTT.

This clone was seen more than once but under ten times. The V and J genes are TRBV19 and TRBJ2-3; TRBD2 is a possible D gene (6 bases). Deletions cut 10 bases from V and 2 bases from J, with 16 bases between. Germline-derived CDR1 and CDR2 are LNHDA and SQIVND (reference sequence). The CDR3 covers 14 residues. DNA of the CDR3: TGTGCCACAAAGAAAAGCGGGCACACAGATACGCAGTATTTT. The encoded protein is CATKKSGHTDTQYF.

The chain couples TRBV28 to TRBJ2-4; D unclear. Germline V gene sequence: CDR1 MDHEN, CDR2 SYDVKM. V shed 8 bases and J shed 1 base, with 12 bases lying between them. This CDR3 spans 14 amino acids. CDR3 sequence (DNA): TGTGCCAGCTGGAGTAACATGGCCAAAAACATTCAGTACTTC. Its protein is CASWSNMAKNIQYF.

The chain employs TRBV7-2 and TRBJ2-7, with D maybe TRBD2 (6 bases). The V gene lost 0 bases and the J gene lost 2 bases, with 11 bases spanning the gap. The CDR3 totals 15 residues. Germline CDR1 reads SGHTA; CDR2 reads FQGNSA. CDR3 sequence reads: CASSLAEGRPYEQYF. For the CDR3, the DNA is TGTGCCAGCAGCTTAGCGGAAGGGAGGCCCTACGAGCAGTACTTC. The variable domain in full, with the rest retrieved from reference TRBV7-2 and TRBJ2-7, is GAGVSQSPSNKVTEKGKDVELRCDPISGHTALYWYRQSLGQGLEFLIYFQGNSAPDKSGLPSDRFSAERTGGSVSTLTIQRTQQEDSAVYLCASSLAEGRPYEQYFGPGTRLTVT.

The gene calls are TRBV7-6 and TRBJ1-6; 8 bases are a match to TRBD1. The length of the CDR3 is 13 residues. Germline lookup yields CDR1 SGHVS and CDR2 FNYEAQ. V shed 6 bases and J 9 bases; nucleotides not matched to a gene: 4. CDR3 nucleotide sequence: TGTGCCAGCAGTCCCACAGGGGGTTCACCCCTCCACTTT. It is translated as CASSPTGGSPLHF.

This rearrangement joins TRBV5-1 to TRBJ2-7, with D perhaps matching TRBD2 (6 bases). The CDR3 is 16 amino acids. V was trimmed by 3 bases and J by 6 bases, leaving 22 bases between them. Germline V gives CDR1 SGHRS, CDR2 YFSETQ. The CDR3 nucleotides read TGCGCCAGCAGCTCCGCGCCAAATCGGGGAGGTGCCGAGCAGTACTTC. Translation gives CASSSAPNRGGAEQYF.

V usage is TRBV5-8 and J usage is TRBJ2-2; 8 bases align to TRBD1. V gave up 4 bases and J gave up 3 bases; unmatched junction bases: 5. Germline-derived CDR1 and CDR2 are SGHTS and YDEGEE. CDR3 length equals 15 residues. Here the CDR3 reads CASSQGQEYTGELFF. The CDR3 nucleotides read TGTGCCAGCAGCCAGGGACAGGAGTACACCGGGGAGCTGTTTTTT.

J is TRBJ2-1 and V is TRBV9; 10 nucleotides match TRBD2. Looked up from germline, CDR1 is SGDLS and CDR2 is YYNGEE. V lost 4 bases, J lost 5 bases, and 9 bases stayed unmatched. There are 16 residues in the CDR3. CDR3 loop: CASSSRTSGTNNEQFF. The DNA for the CDR3 is TGTGCCAGCAGCTCCCGTACTAGCGGGACGAACAATGAGCAGTTCTTC. Drawing the rest from reference TRBV9 and TRBJ2-1, the complete variable domain is DSGVTQTPKHLITATGQRVTLRCSPRSGDLSVYWYQQSLDQGLQFLIQYYNGEERAKGNILERFSAQQFPDLHSELNLSSLELGDSALYFCASSSRTSGTNNEQFFGPGTRLTVL.

This rearrangement joins TRBV9 to TRBJ2-3; possible D gene TRBD1, 6 bases. This CDR3 region has 16 residues. Trimming removed 1 base from V and 1 base from J, with 13 bases in between. Germline values: CDR1 SGDLS, CDR2 YYNGEE. The CDR3 loop reads CASSVSSGAGTDTQYF. The CDR3 region has the DNA TGTGCCAGCAGCGTAAGTTCAGGGGCTGGCACAGATACGCAGTATTTT.

This rearrangement joins TRBV7-8 to TRBJ2-6, with a possible D match to TRBD2 (6 bases). V lost 5 bases and J 0 bases, leaving 20 bases between the germline ends. The CDR3 sequence is 19 residues long. CDR1 SGHVS and CDR2 FQNEAQ come from the germline V gene. The CDR3 spells CASSLEAGDLFSGANVLTF. For the CDR3, the DNA is TGTGCCAGCAGCCTAGAAGCGGGTGACCTCTTCTCTGGGGCCAACGTCCTGACTTTC.

This clone was counted between two and nine times. The chain employs TRBV4-1 and TRBJ1-2, with 7 bases aligning to TRBD1. This CDR3 contains 17 residues. Losses at the gene ends were 0 bases for V and 3 bases for J; bases not matched to a gene: 10. Germline CDR1 MGHRA, CDR2 YSYEKL. CDR3 in amino acids: CASSQDRIRGRDYGYTF. CDR3 bases: TGCGCCAGCAGCCAAGATAGAATTAGGGGGCGAGACTATGGCTACACCTTC.

The V call is TRBV7-2, the J call TRBJ2-3, with a tentative D call TRBD1 (5 bases). V was pared by 5 bases and J by 1 base, with 10 bases between. Germline V gene data show CDR1 as SGHTA and CDR2 as FQGNSA. The CDR3 spans 14 residues. CDR3 residues: CASSPGSGTDTQYF. Here the CDR3 DNA reads TGTGCCAGCAGCCCAGGGTCAGGCACAGATACGCAGTATTTT. Full variable domain (outside the CDR3, taken from reference TRBV7-2 and TRBJ2-3): GAGVSQSPSNKVTEKGKDVELRCDPISGHTALYWYRQSLGQGLEFLIYFQGNSAPDKSGLPSDRFSAERTGGSVSTLTIQRTQQEDSAVYLCASSPGSGTDTQYFGPGTRLTVL.

This clone came up a few times. This sequence joins TRBV19 and TRBJ1-5; tentative D call: TRBD1 (5 bases). Germline assignment: CDR1 LNHDA and CDR2 SQIVND (reference sequence). V dropped 7 bases and J dropped 3 bases, with 10 bases sitting between them. The CDR3 sequence is 13 residues long. The chain's CDR3 is CASMGGYNQPQHF. The CDR3, as DNA: TGTGCCAGTATGGGGGGTTACAATCAGCCCCAGCATTTT.